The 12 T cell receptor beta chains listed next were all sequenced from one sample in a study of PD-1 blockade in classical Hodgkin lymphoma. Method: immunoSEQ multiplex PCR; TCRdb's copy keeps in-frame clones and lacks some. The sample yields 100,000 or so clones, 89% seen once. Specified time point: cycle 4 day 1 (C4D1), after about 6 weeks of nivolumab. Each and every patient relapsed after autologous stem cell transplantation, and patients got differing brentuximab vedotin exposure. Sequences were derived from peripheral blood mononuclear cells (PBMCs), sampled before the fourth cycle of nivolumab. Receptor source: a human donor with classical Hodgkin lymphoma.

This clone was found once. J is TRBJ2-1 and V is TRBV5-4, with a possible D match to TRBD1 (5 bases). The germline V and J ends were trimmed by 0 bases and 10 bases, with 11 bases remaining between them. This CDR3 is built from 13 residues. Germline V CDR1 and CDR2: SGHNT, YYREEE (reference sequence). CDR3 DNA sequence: TGTGCCAGCAGCTTGGGACAGAAGCACGAGCAGTTCTTC. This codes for CASSLGQKHEQFF.

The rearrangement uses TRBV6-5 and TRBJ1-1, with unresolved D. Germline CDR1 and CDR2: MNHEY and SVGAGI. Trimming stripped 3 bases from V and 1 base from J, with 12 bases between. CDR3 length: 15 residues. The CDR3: CASSYGTGANTEAFF. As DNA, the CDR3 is TGTGCCAGCAGTTATGGTACTGGCGCGAACACTGAAGCTTTCTTT.

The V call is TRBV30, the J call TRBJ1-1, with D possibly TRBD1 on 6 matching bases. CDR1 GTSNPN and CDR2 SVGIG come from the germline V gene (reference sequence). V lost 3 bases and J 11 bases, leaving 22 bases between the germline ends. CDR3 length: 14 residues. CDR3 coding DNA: TGTGCCTGGAGGTCCCCCTCCGACAGGTACAGGGCTTTCTTT. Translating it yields CAWRSPSDRYRAFF.

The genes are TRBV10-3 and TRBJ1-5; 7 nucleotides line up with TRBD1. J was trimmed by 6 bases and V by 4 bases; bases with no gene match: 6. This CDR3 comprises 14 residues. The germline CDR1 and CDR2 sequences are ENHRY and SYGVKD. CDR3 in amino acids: CAISAGGGGQPQHF. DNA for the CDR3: TGTGCCATCAGTGCAGGGGGAGGCGGTCAGCCCCAGCATTTT.

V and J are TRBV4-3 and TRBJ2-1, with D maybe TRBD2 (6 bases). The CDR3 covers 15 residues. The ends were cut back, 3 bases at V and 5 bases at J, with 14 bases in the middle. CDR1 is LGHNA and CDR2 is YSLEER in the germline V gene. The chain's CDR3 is CASSQIGTLNNEQFF. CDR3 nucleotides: TGCGCCAGCAGCCAGATCGGGACTCTAAACAATGAGCAGTTCTTC.

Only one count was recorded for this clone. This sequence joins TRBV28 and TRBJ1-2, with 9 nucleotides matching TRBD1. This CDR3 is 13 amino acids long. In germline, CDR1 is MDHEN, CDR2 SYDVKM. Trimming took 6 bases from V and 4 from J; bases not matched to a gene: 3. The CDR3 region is CASSPGQGYGYTF. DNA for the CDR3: TGTGCCAGCAGCCCGGGACAGGGCTATGGCTACACCTTC.

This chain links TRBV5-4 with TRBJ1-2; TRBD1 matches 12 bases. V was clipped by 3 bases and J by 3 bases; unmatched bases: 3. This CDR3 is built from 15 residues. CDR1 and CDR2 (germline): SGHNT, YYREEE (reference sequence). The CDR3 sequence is CASSSGQGADYGYTF. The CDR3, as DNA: TGTGCCAGCAGCTCGGGACAGGGGGCTGACTATGGCTACACCTTC.

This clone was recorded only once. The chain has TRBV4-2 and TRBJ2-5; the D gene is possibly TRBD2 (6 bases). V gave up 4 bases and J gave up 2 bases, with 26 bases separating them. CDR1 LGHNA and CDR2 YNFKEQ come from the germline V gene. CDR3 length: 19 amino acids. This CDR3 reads CASSRGVISSGDLQETQYF. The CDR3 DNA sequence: TGTGCCAGCAGCCGGGGGGTGATTTCGAGCGGCGATTTGCAAGAGACCCAGTACTTC.

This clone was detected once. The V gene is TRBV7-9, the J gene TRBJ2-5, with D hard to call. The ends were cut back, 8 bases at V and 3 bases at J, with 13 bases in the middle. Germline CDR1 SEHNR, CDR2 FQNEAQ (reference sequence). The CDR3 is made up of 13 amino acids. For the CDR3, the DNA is TGTGCCAGCGGCTCCCGACGGAAAGAGACCCAGTACTTC. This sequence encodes CASGSRRKETQYF.

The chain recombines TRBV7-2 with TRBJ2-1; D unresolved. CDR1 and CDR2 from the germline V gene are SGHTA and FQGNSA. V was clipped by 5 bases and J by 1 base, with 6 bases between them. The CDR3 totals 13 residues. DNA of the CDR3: TGTGCCAGCAGCCCTGGTTCCTACAATGAGCAGTTCTTC. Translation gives CASSPGSYNEQFF.

CDR3: CASSPTLATNEKLFF. In DNA form, the CDR3 reads TGTGCCAGCTCACCCACCTTAGCAACTAATGAAAAACTGTTTTTT. This chain connects TRBV18 to TRBJ1-4; D unclear. The V gene lost 3 bases and the J gene lost 0 bases, with 8 bases spanning the gap. Germline loops: CDR1 KGHSH, CDR2 LQKENI. CDR3 length: 15 residues.

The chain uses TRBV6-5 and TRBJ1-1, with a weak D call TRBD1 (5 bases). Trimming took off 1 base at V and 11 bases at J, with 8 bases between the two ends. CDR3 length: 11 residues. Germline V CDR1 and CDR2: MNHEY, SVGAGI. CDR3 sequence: CASSYWGDAFF. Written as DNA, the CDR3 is TGTGCCAGCAGTTACTGGGGGGATGCTTTCTTT.